The 10 T cell receptor beta chains below come from one sample, sequenced in a study of cytomegalovirus exposure and HLA in healthy donors. The PCR ran on 60 Vbeta and 13 Jbeta primers. Profiling relied on immunoSEQ multiplex PCR, and the TCRdb table lists in-frame clones only, not all of them. Counted here are 100,000 or so clones, approximately 16% occurring once; the ten biggest clones make up more than 0.65%. Material for sequencing was PBMCs. These receptors came from a female donor in good health and CMV-seronegative.

V gene TRBV2 combines with J gene TRBJ1-2, with 7 bases identical to TRBD1. Germline assignment: CDR1 SNHLY and CDR2 FYNNEI. V dropped 3 bases and J dropped 6; count of bases not matched to a gene: 10. The CDR3 is 15 amino acids. This CDR3 is CASSESTGTADGYTF. Here the CDR3 DNA reads TGTGCCAGCAGTGAGTCGACAGGGACGGCGGATGGCTACACCTTC.

The chain couples TRBV4-3 to TRBJ1-3; TRBD1 might be the D (5 bases). Trimming removed 0 bases from V and 2 bases from J, with 8 bases in between. The CDR3 is 15 residues long. CDR1 and CDR2 from the germline V gene are LGHNA and YSLEER. The CDR3 loop is CASSQEGQAGNTIYF. The CDR3 nucleotides read TGCGCCAGCAGCCAAGAGGGGCAAGCTGGAAACACCATATATTTT.

This clone showed up just a few times. The chain combines TRBV2 with TRBJ1-5; a possible D gene is TRBD1 (5 bases). Trimming removed 6 bases from V and 2 bases from J, with 11 bases in between. Germline V gives CDR1 SNHLY, CDR2 FYNNEI. This CDR3 spans 14 amino acids. The CDR3 DNA reads TGTGCCAGCAGCGTTGTAGGGGGCAATCAGCCCCAGCATTTT. It is translated as CASSVVGGNQPQHF.

This clone was recorded a few times. The chain couples TRBV2 to TRBJ2-7; 10 bases are a match to TRBD1. CDR3 length: 14 amino acids. Germline V gives CDR1 SNHLY, CDR2 FYNNEI. V shed 8 bases and J 7 bases; nucleotides not matched to a gene: 11. CDR3 coding DNA: TGTGCCAGCGCTTCAGCGACAGGGGGCTTTGAGCAGTACTTC. Translating it yields CASASATGGFEQYF.

V is TRBV5-4 and J is TRBJ1-1; 7 bases are shared with TRBD1. Trimming cost V 1 base and J 2 bases; bases outside gene matches: 5. The CDR3 covers 15 residues. Per the germline V gene, CDR1 is SGHNT and CDR2 is YYREEE (reference sequence). In DNA form, the CDR3 reads TGTGCCAGCAGCTTGAAACAGGGGTATAACACTGAAGCTTTCTTT. This codes for CASSLKQGYNTEAFF. Full variable domain (rest looked up from reference TRBV5-4 and TRBJ1-1): ETGVTQSPTHLIKTRGQQVTLRCSSQSGHNTVSWYQQALGQGPQFIFQYYREEENGRGNFPPRFSGLQFPNYSSELNVNALELDDSALYLCASSLKQGYNTEAFFGQGTRLTVV.

The chain recombines TRBV7-9 with TRBJ1-1; no reliable D call. Germline V gene sequence: CDR1 SEHNR, CDR2 FQNEAQ (reference sequence). Trimming removed 4 bases at V and 1 base at J, with 10 bases between. CDR3 length: 14 amino acids. The CDR3 DNA reads TGTGCCAGCAGCTATAGAGGTGGGAACACTGAAGCTTTCTTT. Its translation is CASSYRGGNTEAFF.

The chain combines TRBV7-9 with TRBJ2-7; D is perhaps TRBD1 (8 bases). The germline gives CDR1 SEHNR, CDR2 FQNEAQ (reference sequence). The ends were cut back, 3 bases at V and 1 base at J, with 19 bases in the middle. This CDR3 is 17 amino acids long. Here the CDR3 DNA reads TGTGCCAGCAGCTTCAACCAACAGGGGGGGGATTCCTACGAGCAGTACTTC. Protein: CASSFNQQGGDSYEQYF.

V and J are TRBV4-1 and TRBJ1-2; 10 bases fit TRBD1. Per germline, CDR1 MGHRA and CDR2 YSYEKL. The CDR3 length is 15 residues. Germline trimming cut 2 bases from V and 6 bases from J; bases unmatched to any gene: 6. The chain's CDR3 is CASSQSGQGDHGYTF. CDR3 DNA: TGCGCCAGCAGCCAATCTGGACAGGGGGATCATGGCTACACCTTC.

The chain recombines TRBV9 with TRBJ2-5; TRBD2 matches at 9 bases. The CDR3 has 18 residues. The V and J ends lost 4 bases and 4 bases, in that order; junction bases with no gene match: 17. Germline V gene data show CDR1 as SGDLS and CDR2 as YYNGEE. The CDR3 DNA sequence: TGTGCCAGCAGCCCCGAGGGAGCGGGGGGCCCGGGGGGAGAGACCCAGTACTTC. It encodes CASSPEGAGGPGGETQYF.

This clone was picked up a small number of times. The rearrangement uses TRBV4-3 and TRBJ2-1, with D unclear. The V gene's germline CDR1 is LGHNA and CDR2 YSLEER. Trimming stripped 1 base from V and 5 bases from J, with 6 bases between. The CDR3 covers 13 residues. CDR3 residues: CASSQGSNNEQFF. DNA of the CDR3: TGCGCCAGCAGCCAAGGGAGCAACAATGAGCAGTTCTTC.